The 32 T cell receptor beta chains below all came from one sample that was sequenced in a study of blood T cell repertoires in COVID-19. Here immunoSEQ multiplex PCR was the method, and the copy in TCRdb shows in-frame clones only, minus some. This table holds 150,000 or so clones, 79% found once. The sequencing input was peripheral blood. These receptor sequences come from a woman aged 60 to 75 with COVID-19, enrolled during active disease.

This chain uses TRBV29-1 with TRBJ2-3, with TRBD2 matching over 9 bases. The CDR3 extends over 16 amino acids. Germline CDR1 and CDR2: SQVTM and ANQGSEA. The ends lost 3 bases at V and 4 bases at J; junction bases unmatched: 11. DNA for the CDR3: TGCAGCGTTGAGAAGCAAGCGGGGGGTACCCCAGATACGCAGTATTTT. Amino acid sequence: CSVEKQAGGTPDTQYF.

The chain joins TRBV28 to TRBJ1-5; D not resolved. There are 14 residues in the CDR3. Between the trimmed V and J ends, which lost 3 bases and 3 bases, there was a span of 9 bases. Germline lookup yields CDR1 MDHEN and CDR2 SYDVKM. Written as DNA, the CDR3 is TGTGCCAGCAGTTTGACGCAGGTCAATCAGCCCCAGCATTTT. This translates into CASSLTQVNQPQHF.

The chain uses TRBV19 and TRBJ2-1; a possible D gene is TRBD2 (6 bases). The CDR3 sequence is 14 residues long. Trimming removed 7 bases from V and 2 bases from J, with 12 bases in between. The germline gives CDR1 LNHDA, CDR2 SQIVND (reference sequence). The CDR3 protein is CASKTGVPYNEQFF. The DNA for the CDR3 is TGTGCCAGTAAGACGGGAGTGCCCTACAATGAGCAGTTCTTC.

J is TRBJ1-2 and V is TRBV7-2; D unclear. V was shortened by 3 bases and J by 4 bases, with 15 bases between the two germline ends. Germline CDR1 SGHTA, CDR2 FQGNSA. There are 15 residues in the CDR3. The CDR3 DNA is TGTGCCAGCAGCTTCCCGCCAGCATCTAGCTATGGCTACACCTTC. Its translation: CASSFPPASSYGYTF.

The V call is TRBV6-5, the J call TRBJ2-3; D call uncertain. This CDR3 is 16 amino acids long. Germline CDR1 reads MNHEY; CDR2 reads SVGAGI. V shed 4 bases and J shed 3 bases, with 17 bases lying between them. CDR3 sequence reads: CASSSQAPPLTDTQYF. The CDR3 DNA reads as TGTGCCAGCAGTTCCCAAGCACCACCCTTGACAGATACGCAGTATTTT.

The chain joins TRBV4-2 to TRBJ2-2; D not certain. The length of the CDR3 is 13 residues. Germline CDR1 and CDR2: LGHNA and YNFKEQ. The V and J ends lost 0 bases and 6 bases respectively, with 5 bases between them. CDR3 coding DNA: TGTGCCAGCAGCCAAGACGGGTCCGGGGAGCTGTTTTTT. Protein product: CASSQDGSGELFF.

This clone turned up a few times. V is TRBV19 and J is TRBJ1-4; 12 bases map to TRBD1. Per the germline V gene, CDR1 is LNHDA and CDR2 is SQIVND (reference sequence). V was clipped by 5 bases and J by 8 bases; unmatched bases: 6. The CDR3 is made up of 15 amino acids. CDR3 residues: CASSVTGTGGEKLFF. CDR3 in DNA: TGTGCCAGTAGTGTCACCGGGACAGGGGGCGAAAAACTGTTTTTT. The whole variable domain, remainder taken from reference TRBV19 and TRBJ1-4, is DGGITQSPKYLFRKEGQNVTLSCEQNLNHDAMYWYRQDPGQGLRLIYYSQIVNDFQKGDIAEGYSVSREKKESFPLTVTSAQKNPTAFYLCASSVTGTGGEKLFFGSGTQLSVL.

Written as DNA, the CDR3 is TGCGCCAGCAGCTGGGCCAATAGCGGGCCCGAAGAGACCCAGTACTTC. It is translated as CASSWANSGPEETQYF. The chain recombines TRBV5-1 with TRBJ2-5; 7 nucleotides match TRBD2. V shed 3 bases and J 3 bases; nucleotides not matched to a gene: 11. Germline CDR1 reads SGHRS; CDR2 reads YFSETQ. The CDR3 loop spans 16 amino acids.

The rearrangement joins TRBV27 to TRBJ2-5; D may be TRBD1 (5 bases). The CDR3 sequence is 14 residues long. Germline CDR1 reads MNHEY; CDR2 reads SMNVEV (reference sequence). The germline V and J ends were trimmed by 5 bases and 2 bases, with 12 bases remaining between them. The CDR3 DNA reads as TGTGCCAGCAGTCGAGCGAACAGGCAAGAGACCCAGTACTTC. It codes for CASSRANRQETQYF.

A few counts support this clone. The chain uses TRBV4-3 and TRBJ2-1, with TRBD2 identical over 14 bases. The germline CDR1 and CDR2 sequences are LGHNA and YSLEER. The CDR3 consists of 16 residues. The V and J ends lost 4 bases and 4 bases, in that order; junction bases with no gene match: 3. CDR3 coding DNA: TGCGCCAGCAGCCGGGGACTAGCGGGAGCGTACAATGAGCAGTTCTTC. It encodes CASSRGLAGAYNEQFF.

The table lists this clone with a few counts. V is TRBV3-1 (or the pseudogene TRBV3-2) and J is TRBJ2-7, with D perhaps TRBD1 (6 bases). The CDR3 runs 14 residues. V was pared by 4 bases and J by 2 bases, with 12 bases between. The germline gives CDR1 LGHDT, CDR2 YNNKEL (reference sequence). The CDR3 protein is CASSPQGKTYEQYF. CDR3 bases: TGTGCCAGCAGCCCCCAGGGGAAAACCTACGAGCAGTACTTC.

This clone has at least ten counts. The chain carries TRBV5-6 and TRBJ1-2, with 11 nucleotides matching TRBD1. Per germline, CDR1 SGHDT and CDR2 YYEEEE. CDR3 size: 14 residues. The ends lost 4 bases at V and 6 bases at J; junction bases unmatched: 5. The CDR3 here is CASSPGQGVNGYTF. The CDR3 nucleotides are TGTGCCAGCAGCCCGGGACAGGGGGTAAATGGCTACACCTTC.

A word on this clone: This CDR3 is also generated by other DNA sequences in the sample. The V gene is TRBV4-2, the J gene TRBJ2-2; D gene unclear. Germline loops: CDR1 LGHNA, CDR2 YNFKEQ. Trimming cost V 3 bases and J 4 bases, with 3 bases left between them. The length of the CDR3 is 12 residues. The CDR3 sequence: CASSQATGELFF. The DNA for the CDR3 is TGTGCCAGCAGCCAGGCCACCGGGGAGCTGTTTTTT.

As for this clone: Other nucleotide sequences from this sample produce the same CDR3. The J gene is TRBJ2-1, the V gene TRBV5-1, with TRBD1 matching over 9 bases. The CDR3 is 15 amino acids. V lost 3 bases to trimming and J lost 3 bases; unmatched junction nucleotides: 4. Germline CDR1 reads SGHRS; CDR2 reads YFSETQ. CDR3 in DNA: TGCGCCAGCAGCTCAGGACAGGGGAGCTACAATGAGCAGTTCTTC. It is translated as CASSSGQGSYNEQFF.

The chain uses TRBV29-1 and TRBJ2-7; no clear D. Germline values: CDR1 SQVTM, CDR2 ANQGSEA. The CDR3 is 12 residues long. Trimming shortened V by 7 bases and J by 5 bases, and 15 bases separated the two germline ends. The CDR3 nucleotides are TGCAGCGGCCTTAGCTCTTACGACGAGCAGTACTTC. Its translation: CSGLSSYDEQYF.

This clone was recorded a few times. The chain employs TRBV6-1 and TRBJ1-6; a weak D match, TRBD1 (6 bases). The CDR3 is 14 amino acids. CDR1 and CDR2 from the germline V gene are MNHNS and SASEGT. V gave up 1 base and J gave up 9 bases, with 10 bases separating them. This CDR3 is CASSEGRGSSPLHF. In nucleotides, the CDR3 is TGTGCCAGCAGTGAAGGCAGGGGAAGTTCACCCCTCCACTTT.

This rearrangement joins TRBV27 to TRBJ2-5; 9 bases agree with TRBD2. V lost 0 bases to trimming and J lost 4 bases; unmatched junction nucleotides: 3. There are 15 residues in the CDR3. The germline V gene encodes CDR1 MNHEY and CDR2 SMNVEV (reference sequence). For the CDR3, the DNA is TGTGCCAGCAGTTTATCCGCGACTAGCGGAGAGACCCAGTACTTC. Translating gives CASSLSATSGETQYF.

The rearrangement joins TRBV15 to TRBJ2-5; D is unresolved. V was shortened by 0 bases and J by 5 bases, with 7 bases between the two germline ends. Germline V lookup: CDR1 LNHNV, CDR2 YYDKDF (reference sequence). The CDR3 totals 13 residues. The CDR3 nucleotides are TGTGCCACCAGCAGAGATTTTATTGAGACCCAGTACTTC. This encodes CATSRDFIETQYF.

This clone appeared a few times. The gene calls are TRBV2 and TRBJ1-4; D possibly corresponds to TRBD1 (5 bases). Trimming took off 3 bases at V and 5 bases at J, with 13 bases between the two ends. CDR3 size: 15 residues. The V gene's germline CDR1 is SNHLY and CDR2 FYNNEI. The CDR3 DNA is TGTGCCAGCAGTGATTTTGCACAGGTCAATGAAAAACTGTTTTTT. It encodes CASSDFAQVNEKLFF.

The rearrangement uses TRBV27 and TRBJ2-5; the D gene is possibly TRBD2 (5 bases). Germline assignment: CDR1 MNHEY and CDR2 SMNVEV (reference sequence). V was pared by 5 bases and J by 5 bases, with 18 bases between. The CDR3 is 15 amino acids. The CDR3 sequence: CASSKRGPSTETQYF. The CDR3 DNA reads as TGTGCCAGCAGTAAACGAGGGCCTTCCACGGAGACCCAGTACTTC.

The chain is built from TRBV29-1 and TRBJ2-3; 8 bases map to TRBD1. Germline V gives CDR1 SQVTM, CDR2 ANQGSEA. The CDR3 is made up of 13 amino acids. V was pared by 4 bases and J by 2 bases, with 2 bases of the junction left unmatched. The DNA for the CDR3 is TGCAGCGTTGGACAGGGGCCCACAGATACGCAGTATTTT. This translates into CSVGQGPTDTQYF.

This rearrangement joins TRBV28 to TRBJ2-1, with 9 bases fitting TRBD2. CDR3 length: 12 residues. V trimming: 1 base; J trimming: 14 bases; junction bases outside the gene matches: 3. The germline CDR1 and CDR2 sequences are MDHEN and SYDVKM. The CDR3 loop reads CASSLSASGEFF. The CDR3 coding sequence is TGTGCCAGCAGTTTATCGGCTAGCGGGGAGTTCTTC.

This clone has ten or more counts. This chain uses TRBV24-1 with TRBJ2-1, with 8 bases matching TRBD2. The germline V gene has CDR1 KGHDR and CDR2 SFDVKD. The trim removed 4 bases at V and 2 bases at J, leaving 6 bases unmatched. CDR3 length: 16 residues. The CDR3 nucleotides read TGTGCCACCAGTGACCGGAGCGGGGGCGCCTACAATGAGCAGTTCTTC. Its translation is CATSDRSGGAYNEQFF.

CDR3 in amino acids: CAWDIKGGVAYGYTF. The CDR3, as DNA: TGTGCCTGGGACATCAAGGGGGGGGTCGCCTATGGCTACACCTTC. The chain couples TRBV30 to TRBJ1-2, with TRBD1 as a possible D gene (6 bases). Per germline, CDR1 GTSNPN and CDR2 SVGIG (reference sequence). This CDR3 region has 15 residues. The ends were cut back, 5 bases at V and 4 bases at J, with 20 bases in the middle.

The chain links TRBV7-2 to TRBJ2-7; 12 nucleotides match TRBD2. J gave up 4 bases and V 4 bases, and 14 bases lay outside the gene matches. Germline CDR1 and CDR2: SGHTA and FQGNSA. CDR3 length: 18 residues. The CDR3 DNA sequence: TGTGCCAGCAGCTACAGGACTAGCGGGAATATGCGCCTTTACGAGCAGTACTTC. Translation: CASSYRTSGNMRLYEQYF.

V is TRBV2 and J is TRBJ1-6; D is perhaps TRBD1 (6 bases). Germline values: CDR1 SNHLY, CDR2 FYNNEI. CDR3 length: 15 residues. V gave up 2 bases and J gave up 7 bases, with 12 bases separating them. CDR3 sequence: CASSERAGENSPLHF. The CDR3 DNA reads TGTGCCAGCAGTGAACGGGCAGGGGAAAATTCACCCCTCCACTTT.

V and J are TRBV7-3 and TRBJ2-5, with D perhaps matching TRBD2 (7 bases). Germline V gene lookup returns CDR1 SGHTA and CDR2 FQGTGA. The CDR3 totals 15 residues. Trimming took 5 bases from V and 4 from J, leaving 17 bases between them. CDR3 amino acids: CASSPRGGGGETQYF. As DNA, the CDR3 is TGTGCCAGCAGCCCCCGGGGAGGGGGAGGAGAGACCCAGTACTTC.

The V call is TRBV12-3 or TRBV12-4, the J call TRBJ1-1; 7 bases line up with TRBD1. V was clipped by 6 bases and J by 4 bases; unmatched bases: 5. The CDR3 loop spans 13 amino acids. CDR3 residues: CASRDPGGTEAFF. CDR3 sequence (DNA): TGTGCCAGCAGGGACCCAGGGGGCACTGAAGCTTTCTTT.

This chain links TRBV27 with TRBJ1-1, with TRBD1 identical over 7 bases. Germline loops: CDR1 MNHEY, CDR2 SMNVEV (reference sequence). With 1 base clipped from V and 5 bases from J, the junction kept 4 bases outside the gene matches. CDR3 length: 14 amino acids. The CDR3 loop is CASSLWDRGTEAFF. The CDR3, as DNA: TGTGCCAGCAGTTTATGGGACAGAGGAACTGAAGCTTTCTTT.

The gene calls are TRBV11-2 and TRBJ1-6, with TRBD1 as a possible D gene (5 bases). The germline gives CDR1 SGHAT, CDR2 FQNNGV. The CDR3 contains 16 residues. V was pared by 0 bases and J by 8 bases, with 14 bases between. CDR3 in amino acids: CASSLDGAGFDSPLHF. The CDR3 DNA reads TGTGCCAGCAGCTTAGACGGTGCAGGGTTTGATTCACCCCTCCACTTT.

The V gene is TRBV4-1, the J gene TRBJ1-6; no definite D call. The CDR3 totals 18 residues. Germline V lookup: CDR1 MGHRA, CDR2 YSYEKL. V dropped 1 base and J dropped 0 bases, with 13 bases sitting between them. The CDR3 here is CASSQALRGSSYNSPLHF. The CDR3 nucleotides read TGCGCCAGCAGCCAAGCGCTACGGGGAAGCTCCTATAATTCACCCCTCCACTTT.

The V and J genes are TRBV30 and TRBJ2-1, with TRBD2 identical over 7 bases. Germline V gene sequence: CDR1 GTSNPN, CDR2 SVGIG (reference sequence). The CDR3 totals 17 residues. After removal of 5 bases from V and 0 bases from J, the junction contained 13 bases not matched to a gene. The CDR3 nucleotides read TGTGCCTGGCGCGATAGACACGGGAGGTCCTCCTACAATGAGCAGTTCTTC. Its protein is CAWRDRHGRSSYNEQFF.